The entry below describes one T cell receptor (beta chain). This sample is drawn from a study of blood T cell repertoires in COVID-19. Study at large: Whether acute or convalescent, the COVID-19 samples came from the United States, Italy and Spain. The cDNA or gDNA used as material had been derived from T cells, B-cell-depleted T cells, or PBMCs.

Clones were read by immunoSEQ multiplex PCR, and TCRdb kept only the in-frame ones, dropping some. This table has 300,000 to 350,000 clones, 70% to 90% appearing once. Two negative PCRs, clearance, or symptom resolution had been documented for recovered Cohort 3 donors. CDR1 and CDR2 (germline): SNHLY, FYNNEI. The CDR3 loop spans 14 amino acids. V lost 7 bases and J lost 2, with 14 bases in between. What was sequenced was PBMCs or T cells enriched from blood (not recorded which). The chain links TRBV2 to TRBJ1-2; D perhaps matches TRBD1 (6 bases). The clonotype originates from a man younger than 45 who had recovered from COVID-19. DNA of the CDR3: TGTGCCAGCAATACAGGGTGGACAAACTATGGCTACACCTTC. Translating it yields CASNTGWTNYGYTF.